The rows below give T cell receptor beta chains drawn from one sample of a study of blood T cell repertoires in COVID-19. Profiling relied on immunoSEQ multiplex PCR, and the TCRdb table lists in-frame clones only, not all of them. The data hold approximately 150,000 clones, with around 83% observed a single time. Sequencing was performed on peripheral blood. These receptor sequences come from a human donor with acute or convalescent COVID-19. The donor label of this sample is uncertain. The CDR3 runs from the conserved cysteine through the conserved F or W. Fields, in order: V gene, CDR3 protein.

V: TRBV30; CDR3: CAWRLRGTDTGELFF
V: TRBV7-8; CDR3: CASSTLGLVVSDTQYF
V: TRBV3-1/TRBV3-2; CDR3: CASSQDIQGRSYTF
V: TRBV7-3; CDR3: CASSAIGTKSSYNEQFF
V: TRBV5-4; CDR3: CASSWGDSLGDGYTF
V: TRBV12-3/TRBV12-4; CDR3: CASSRQETQYF
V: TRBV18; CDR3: CASSPITAGEGGEQFF
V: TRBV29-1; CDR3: CSATGGKAEAFF
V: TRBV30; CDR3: CACQDRGRLAEAFF
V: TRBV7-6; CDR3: CASSWLAGNTDTQYF
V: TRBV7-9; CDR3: CASSFLAGATDTQYF
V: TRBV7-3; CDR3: CASSSPIRGRVSGYTF
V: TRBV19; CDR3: CASSTGQNGELFF
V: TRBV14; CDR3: CASSQASGGVSGTEAFF
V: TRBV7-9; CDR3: CASSSTGWAEAFF
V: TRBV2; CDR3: CASSEQGKTEAFF
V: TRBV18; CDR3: CASSPGLAEETQYF
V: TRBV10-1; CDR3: CASPQGEKLFF
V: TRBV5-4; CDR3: CASSAGGSGGATGELFF
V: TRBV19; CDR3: CASTLGLTYNEQFF
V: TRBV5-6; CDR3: CASSLLTGNQPQHF
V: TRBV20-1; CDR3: CSASNGGSNEKLFF
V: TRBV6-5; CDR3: CASSPDRELGDTQYF
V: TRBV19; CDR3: CASTFQEETQYF
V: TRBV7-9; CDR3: CASSLPTDTYTEAFF
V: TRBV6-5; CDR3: CASSYFSSGANVLTF
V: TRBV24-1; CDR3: CATSDDPPLGSGGYTF
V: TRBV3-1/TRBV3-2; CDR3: CANSQVPQRATGELFF
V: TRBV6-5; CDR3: CASRSPGSGANVLTF
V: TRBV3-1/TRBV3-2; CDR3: CASSQGTLSKETQYF
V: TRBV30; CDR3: CAWSVQMNTEAFF
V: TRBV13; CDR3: CASSTLLADSYNEQFF
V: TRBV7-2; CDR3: CASRRTGTSRQPQHF
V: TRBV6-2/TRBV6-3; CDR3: CASSYRDRGWDGYTF
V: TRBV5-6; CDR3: CASSLEGGENTEAFF
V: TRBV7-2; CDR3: CASSPGTGAINEKLFF
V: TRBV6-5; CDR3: CASIPSGRRVDTQYF
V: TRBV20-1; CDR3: CSAQTGETQYF
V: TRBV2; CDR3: CASKRTSGGGEQFF
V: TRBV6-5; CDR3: CASSYSPGNTEAFF
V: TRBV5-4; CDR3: CASSLGHTNSPLHF
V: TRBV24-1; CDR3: CATSGRSGQGANTEAFF
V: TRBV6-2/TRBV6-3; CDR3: CASSYLTSGRGTQYF
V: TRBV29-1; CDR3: CSAGTSAQETQYF
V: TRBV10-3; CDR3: CAISRQADANTIYF
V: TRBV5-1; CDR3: CASSLGASARTDTQYF
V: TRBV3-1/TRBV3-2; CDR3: CASSQDRSKYQETQYF
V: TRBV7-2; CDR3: CASSEEGTSAATDTQYF
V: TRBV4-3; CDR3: CASSQEAQLNQPQHF
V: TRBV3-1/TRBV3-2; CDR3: CASRTKTAGGANVLTF
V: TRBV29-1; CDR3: CSVVADQETQYF
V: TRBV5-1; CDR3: CASSFLAGTNTGELFF
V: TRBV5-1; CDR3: CASSRPGQGVIEQYF
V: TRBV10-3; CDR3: CAISESARHTGNTEAFF